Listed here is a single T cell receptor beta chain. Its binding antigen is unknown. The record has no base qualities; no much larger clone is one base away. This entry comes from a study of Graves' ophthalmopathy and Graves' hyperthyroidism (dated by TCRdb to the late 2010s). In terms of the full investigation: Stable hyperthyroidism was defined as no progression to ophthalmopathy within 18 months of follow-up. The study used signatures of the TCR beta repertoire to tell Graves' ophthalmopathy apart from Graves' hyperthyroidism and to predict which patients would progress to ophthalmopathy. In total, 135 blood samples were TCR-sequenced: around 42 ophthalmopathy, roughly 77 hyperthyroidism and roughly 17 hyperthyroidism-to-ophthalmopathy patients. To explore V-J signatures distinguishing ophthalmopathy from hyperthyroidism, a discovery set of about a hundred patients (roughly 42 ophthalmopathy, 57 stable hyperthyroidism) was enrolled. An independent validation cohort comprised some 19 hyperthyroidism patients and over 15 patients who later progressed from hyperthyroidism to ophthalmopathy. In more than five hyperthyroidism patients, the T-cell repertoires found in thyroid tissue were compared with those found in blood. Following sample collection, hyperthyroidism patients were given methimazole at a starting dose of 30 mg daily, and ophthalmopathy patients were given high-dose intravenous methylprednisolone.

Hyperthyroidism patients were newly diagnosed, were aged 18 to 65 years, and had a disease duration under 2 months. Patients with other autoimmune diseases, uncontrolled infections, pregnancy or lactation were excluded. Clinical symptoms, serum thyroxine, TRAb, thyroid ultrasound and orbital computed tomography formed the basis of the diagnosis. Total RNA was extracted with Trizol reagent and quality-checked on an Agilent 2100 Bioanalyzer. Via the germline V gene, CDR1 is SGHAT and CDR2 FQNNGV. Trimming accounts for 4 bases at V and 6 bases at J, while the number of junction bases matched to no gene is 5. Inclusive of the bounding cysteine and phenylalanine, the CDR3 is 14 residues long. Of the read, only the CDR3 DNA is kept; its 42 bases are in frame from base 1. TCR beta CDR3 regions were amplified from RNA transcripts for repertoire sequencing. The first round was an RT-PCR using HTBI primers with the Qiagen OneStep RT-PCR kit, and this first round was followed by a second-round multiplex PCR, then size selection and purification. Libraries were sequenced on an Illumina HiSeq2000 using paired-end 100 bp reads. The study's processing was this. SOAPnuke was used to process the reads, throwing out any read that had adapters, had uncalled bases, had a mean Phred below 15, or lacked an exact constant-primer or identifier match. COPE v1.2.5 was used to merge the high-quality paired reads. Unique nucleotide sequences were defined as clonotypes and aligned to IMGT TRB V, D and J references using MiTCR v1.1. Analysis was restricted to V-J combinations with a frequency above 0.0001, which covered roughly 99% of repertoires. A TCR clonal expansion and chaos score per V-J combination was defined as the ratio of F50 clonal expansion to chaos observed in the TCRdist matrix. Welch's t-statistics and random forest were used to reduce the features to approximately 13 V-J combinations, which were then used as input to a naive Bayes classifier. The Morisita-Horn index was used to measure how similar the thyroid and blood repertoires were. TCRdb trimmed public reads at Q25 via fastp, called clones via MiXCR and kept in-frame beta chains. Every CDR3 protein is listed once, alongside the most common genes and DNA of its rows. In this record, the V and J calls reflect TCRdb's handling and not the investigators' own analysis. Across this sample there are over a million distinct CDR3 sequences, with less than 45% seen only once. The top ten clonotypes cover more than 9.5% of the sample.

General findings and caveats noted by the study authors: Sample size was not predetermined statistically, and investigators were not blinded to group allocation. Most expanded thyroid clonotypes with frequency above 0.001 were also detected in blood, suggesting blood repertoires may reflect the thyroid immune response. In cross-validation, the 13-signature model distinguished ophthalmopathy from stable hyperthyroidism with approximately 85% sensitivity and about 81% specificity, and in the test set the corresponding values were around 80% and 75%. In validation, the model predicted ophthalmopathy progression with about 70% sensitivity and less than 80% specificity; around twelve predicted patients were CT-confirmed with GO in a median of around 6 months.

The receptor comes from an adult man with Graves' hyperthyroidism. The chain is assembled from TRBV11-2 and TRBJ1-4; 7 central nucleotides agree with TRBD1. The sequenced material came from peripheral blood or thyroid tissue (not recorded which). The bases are TGTGCCAGCAGCTCGACAGGGTCGGATGAAAAACTGTTTTTT. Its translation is CASSSTGSDEKLFF. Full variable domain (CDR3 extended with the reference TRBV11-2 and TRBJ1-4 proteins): EAGVAQSPRYKIIEKRQSVAFWCNPISGHATLYWYQQILGQGPKLLIQFQNNGVVDDSQLPKDRFSAERLKGVDSTLKIQPAKLEDSAVYLCASSSTGSDEKLFFGSGTQLSVL.